These 11 T cell receptor beta chains share one sample of origin, sequenced in a study of PD-1 blockade in classical Hodgkin lymphoma. Profiled with immunoSEQ multiplex PCR; TCRdb holds only in-frame clones, not every one. The profile shows around 41,000 clones, approximately 79% of them singletons. Following autologous stem cell transplantation, relapse occurred in every patient, and exposure to brentuximab vedotin varied. This sample comprised peripheral blood mononuclear cells (PBMCs), obtained before the second cycle of nivolumab. The receptors were gathered from a human donor with classical Hodgkin lymphoma.

The chain combines TRBV27 with TRBJ1-4; weak D call: TRBD1 (6 bases). Looked up from germline, CDR1 is MNHEY and CDR2 is SMNVEV (reference sequence). Deletions cut 4 bases from V and 6 bases from J, with 18 bases between. The CDR3 is 16 residues long. The CDR3 sequence is CASSSPKRGVDEKLFF. CDR3 nucleotide sequence: TGTGCCAGCAGTTCTCCAAAAAGGGGGGTGGATGAAAAACTGTTTTTT.

The chain combines TRBV19 with TRBJ2-5; D is undetermined. CDR1 LNHDA and CDR2 SQIVND come from the germline V gene (reference sequence). Trimming left V 3 bases short and J 4 bases short, with 3 bases between. The CDR3 spans 11 residues. CDR3 in DNA: TGTGCCAGTAGTATTCGAGAGACCCAGTACTTC. It yields the protein CASSIRETQYF. The whole variable domain, remainder taken from reference TRBV19 and TRBJ2-5, is DGGITQSPKYLFRKEGQNVTLSCEQNLNHDAMYWYRQDPGQGLRLIYYSQIVNDFQKGDIAEGYSVSREKKESFPLTVTSAQKNPTAFYLCASSIRETQYFGPGTRLLVL.

This clone was detected a few times. V and J are TRBV28 and TRBJ1-5; no clear D gene. Trimming took 3 bases from V and 3 from J, leaving 6 bases between them. The CDR3 extends over 13 amino acids. From germline, CDR1 is MDHEN and CDR2 SYDVKM. In nucleotides, the CDR3 is TGTGCCAGCAGTTTTATGGACAATCAGCCCCAGCATTTT. Translated: CASSFMDNQPQHF.

About this clone itself: A much larger clone lies a single base off, so this may be a read error. The chain carries TRBV5-4 and TRBJ1-2, with D maybe TRBD1 (5 bases). The germline V gene has CDR1 SGHNT and CDR2 YYREEE (reference sequence). Trimming took 5 bases from V and 8 from J, leaving 25 bases between them. The CDR3 has 16 residues. This CDR3 is CASSFTTGGAGRGYTF. In nucleotides, the CDR3 is TGTGCCAGCAGTTTCACAACAGGCGGGGCAGGACGCGGCTACACCTTC.

The chain uses TRBV5-4 and TRBJ2-5; D might be TRBD1 (6 bases). V lost 3 bases, J lost 0 bases, and 18 bases lay in between. Germline V gene sequence: CDR1 SGHNT, CDR2 YYREEE (reference sequence). CDR3 length: 17 amino acids. As DNA, the CDR3 is TGTGCCAGCAGCTCCTCTTATACAGACAGGCACCAAGAGACCCAGTACTTC. It yields the protein CASSSSYTDRHQETQYF. The whole variable domain, remainder taken from reference TRBV5-4 and TRBJ2-5, is ETGVTQSPTHLIKTRGQQVTLRCSSQSGHNTVSWYQQALGQGPQFIFQYYREEENGRGNFPPRFSGLQFPNYSSELNVNALELDDSALYLCASSSSYTDRHQETQYFGPGTRLLVL.

This clone appeared a single time. V gene TRBV11-3 combines with J gene TRBJ2-2; D remains unclear. The germline CDR1 and CDR2 sequences are SGHNT and YENEEA. V lost 1 base, J lost 14 bases, and 14 bases lay in between. CDR3 length: 13 amino acids. The CDR3 is CASSLGGPGTLFF. The CDR3 nucleotides are TGTGCCAGCAGCTTAGGGGGTCCCGGAACACTGTTTTTT. The full variable domain, its missing parts supplied by reference TRBV11-3 and TRBJ2-2, is EAGVVQSPRYKIIEKKQPVAFWCNPISGHNTLYWYLQNLGQGPELLIRYENEEAVDDSQLPKDRFSAERLKGVDSTLKIQPAELGDSAVYLCASSLGGPGTLFFGEGSRLTVL.

A few counts support this clone. The chain joins TRBV5-1 to TRBJ2-2, with D possibly being TRBD2 (5 bases). V was trimmed by 1 base and J by 5 bases, leaving 15 bases between them. The CDR3 has 16 residues. Germline lookup yields CDR1 SGHRS and CDR2 YFSETQ. This chain's CDR3 is CASSLLSSYGTGELFF. The CDR3 nucleotides are TGCGCCAGCAGCTTGCTCTCTAGCTACGGGACCGGGGAGCTGTTTTTT.

The chain links TRBV6-5 to TRBJ1-2; D is ambiguous. The CDR3 runs to 14 residues. Between the trimmed V and J ends, which lost 8 bases and 0 bases, there was a span of 13 bases. CDR1 MNHEY and CDR2 SVGAGI come from the germline V gene. The CDR3 region is CASLPSGSNYGYTF. The CDR3 DNA follows: TGTGCCAGCTTACCCTCTGGTTCTAACTATGGCTACACCTTC.

The CDR3 DNA sequence: TGTGCCAGCAGTTACAGCGGGGCCTACTACGAGCAGTACTTC. Protein sequence: CASSYSGAYYEQYF. V usage is TRBV6-5 and J usage is TRBJ2-7; 7 bases fit TRBD2. V was clipped by 2 bases and J by 3 bases; unmatched bases: 4. The CDR3 has 14 residues. The germline V gene has CDR1 MNHEY and CDR2 SVGAGI.

The chain carries TRBV9 and TRBJ2-3, with D perhaps assigned TRBD1 or TRBD2 (5 bases each). Trimming cost V 4 bases and J 8 bases, with 8 bases left between them. The CDR3 loop spans 11 amino acids. CDR1 is SGDLS and CDR2 is YYNGEE in the germline V gene. This CDR3 is CASSRGTTQYF. The CDR3 DNA reads as TGTGCCAGCAGCAGAGGGACTACGCAGTATTTT. The full variable domain, with the rest looked up from reference TRBV9 and TRBJ2-3, is DSGVTQTPKHLITATGQRVTLRCSPRSGDLSVYWYQQSLDQGLQFLIQYYNGEERAKGNILERFSAQQFPDLHSELNLSSLELGDSALYFCASSRGTTQYFGPGTRLTVL.

V usage is TRBV30 and J usage is TRBJ1-4, with TRBD1 matching 8 bases. The V gene end was trimmed by 1 base and the J gene end by 8 bases; junction bases not matched to a gene: 6. Germline CDR1 reads GTSNPN; CDR2 reads SVGIG (reference sequence). The CDR3 consists of 14 residues. The CDR3 DNA reads as TGTGCCTGGAGTGGTGGACAGGGAGGGGAAAAACTGTTTTTT. Its protein product is CAWSGGQGGEKLFF. Supplemented by reference TRBV30 and TRBJ1-4, the full variable domain reads SQTIHQWPATLVQPVGSPLSLECTVEGTSNPNLYWYRQAAGRGLQLLFYSVGIGQISSEVPQNLSASRPQDRQFILSSKKLLLSDSGFYLCAWSGGQGGEKLFFGSGTQLSVL.